The 16 T cell receptor beta chains below come from one sample, sequenced in a study of shared clonotypes between healthy human individuals. TCRdb's table, derived via immunoSEQ multiplex PCR, lists solely in-frame clones and lacks some. Here the sample spans approximately 740,000 clones, less than 85% being singletons. Sample: memory CD4+ T cells sorted from blood. Subset of the sample: CD45RA-negative fraction. The origin of the receptors is a woman in her 30s in good health.

Only a few counts were recorded for this clone. The genes are TRBV6-1 and TRBJ1-2; TRBD1 might be the D (6 bases). CDR1 is MNHNS and CDR2 is SASEGT in the germline V gene. Trimming removed 1 base at V and 6 bases at J, with 9 bases between. This CDR3 is 13 amino acids long. Written as DNA, the CDR3 is TGTGCCAGCAGTGAAGTTCAGGGGAATGGCTACACCTTC. This translates into CASSEVQGNGYTF.

This clone was picked up one time. Other DNA sequences in this specimen translate into the identical CDR3. The V gene is TRBV28, the J gene TRBJ1-5; D gene unclear. V gave up 3 bases and J gave up 7 bases, with 4 bases separating them. The CDR3 loop spans 11 amino acids. Germline V gene lookup returns CDR1 MDHEN and CDR2 SYDVKM. The chain's CDR3 is CASSLSQPQHF. The CDR3 nucleotides read TGTGCCAGCAGTTTGTCCCAGCCCCAGCATTTT.

The chain combines TRBV11-3 with TRBJ2-2; TRBD1 or TRBD2 may be the D gene (6 bases each). The CDR3 sequence is 17 residues long. CDR1 SGHNT and CDR2 YENEEA come from the germline V gene. The V and J ends lost 5 bases and 8 bases respectively, with 24 bases between them. DNA for the CDR3: TGTGCCAGCAGCGCAAACGACGCGTCGGGGGCGCGGGGGGAGCTGTTTTTT. Protein: CASSANDASGARGELFF.

The rearrangement joins TRBV9 to TRBJ2-6, with 7 bases fitting TRBD1. With 2 bases clipped from V and 0 bases from J, the junction kept 8 bases outside the gene matches. The CDR3 extends over 18 amino acids. Germline lookup yields CDR1 SGDLS and CDR2 YYNGEE. The CDR3 nucleotides are TGTGCCAGCAGCGTCCCCGGGACAGAGAGCTCTGGGGCCAACGTCCTGACTTTC. It translates to CASSVPGTESSGANVLTF.

This sequence joins TRBV7-2 and TRBJ2-1; the match to TRBD2 covers 7 bases. The germline V gene encodes CDR1 SGHTA and CDR2 FQGNSA. This CDR3 has 12 residues. V was pared by 3 bases and J by 13 bases, with 6 bases of the junction left unmatched. This chain's CDR3 is CASSFRTSEQFF. For the CDR3, the DNA is TGTGCCAGCAGCTTCCGGACTAGTGAACAGTTCTTC.

The rearrangement uses TRBV7-9 and TRBJ2-7; no definite D call. V lost 1 base, J lost 4 bases, and 5 bases lay in between. The germline gives CDR1 SEHNR, CDR2 FQNEAQ (reference sequence). This CDR3 spans 12 amino acids. The CDR3 DNA reads TGTGCCAGCAGCTTAGGTCAGTACGAGCAGTACTTC. This codes for CASSLGQYEQYF.

This clone came up a few times. The same CDR3 also results from other DNA sequences found in this sample. The chain joins TRBV10-1 to TRBJ1-1; D uncertain. CDR3 size: 12 residues. The V end lost 6 bases, the J end lost 3 bases, and 8 bases lay between the germline ends. CDR1 WNHNN and CDR2 SYGVQD come from the germline V gene (reference sequence). CDR3 nucleotides: TGCGCCAGCAGAGGACGGGACACTGAAGCTTTCTTT. It encodes CASRGRDTEAFF.

The chain is built from TRBV28 and TRBJ2-7; D possibly corresponds to TRBD2 (6 bases). V was trimmed by 3 bases and J by 0 bases, leaving 15 bases between them. The CDR3 is 16 residues long. Germline CDR1 reads MDHEN; CDR2 reads SYDVKM. The CDR3 reads CASSFRSGLSSYEQYF. CDR3 sequence (DNA): TGTGCCAGCAGTTTTAGGAGCGGGTTGAGCTCCTACGAGCAGTACTTC.

The chain carries TRBV19 and TRBJ2-1; TRBD1 might be the D (5 bases). Trimming cost V 6 bases and J 2 bases, with 11 bases left between them. Germline CDR1 is LNHDA and CDR2 is SQIVND (reference sequence). The CDR3 loop spans 14 amino acids. The CDR3 DNA sequence: TGTGCCAGTAGCTATGGGGCCCCCTACAATGAGCAGTTCTTC. It encodes CASSYGAPYNEQFF.

The table lists this clone with a count of one. The V call is TRBV10-3, the J call TRBJ2-6, with D unresolved. CDR1 is ENHRY and CDR2 is SYGVKD in the germline V gene. The V gene lost 0 bases and the J gene lost 2 bases, with 2 bases spanning the gap. The length of the CDR3 is 14 residues. CDR3: CAISESTGANVLTF. The CDR3 DNA follows: TGTGCCATCAGTGAGTCTACTGGGGCCAACGTCCTGACTTTC.

This clone was detected only a few times. V is TRBV21-1 and J is TRBJ2-7; no check of the table's D call, TRBD1, against the DNA was made. TRBV21-1 is a known pseudogene. The CDR3 sequence is 14 residues long. The CDR3, as DNA: TGTGCCAGCAGCAGACCGGACAGCGCCTACGAGCAGTACTTC. As protein: CASSRPDSAYEQYF.

The J gene is TRBJ1-2, the V gene TRBV6-1; 9 bases line up with TRBD1. The junction had 15 bases not matched to a gene; V was cut back by 6 bases and J by 7 bases. The CDR3 extends over 16 amino acids. From germline, CDR1 is MNHNS and CDR2 SASEGT. CDR3 nucleotide sequence: TGTGCCAGCAGGGAACCGGGACAGGGTCCTTCAAGTGGCTACACCTTC. Translated, it gives CASREPGQGPSSGYTF.

CDR3: CASSFPTGEQYF. The CDR3 DNA reads as TGTGCCAGCAGTTTTCCGACGGGGGAGCAGTACTTC. This chain uses TRBV27 with TRBJ2-7; tentative D call: TRBD2 (5 bases). V lost 3 bases and J lost 7, with 10 bases in between. The CDR3 has 12 amino acids. Germline CDR1 is MNHEY and CDR2 is SMNVEV (reference sequence).

V and J are TRBV1 and TRBJ2-5; TRBD2, the table's D call, lacks a check against the DNA. TRBV1 is a listed pseudogene. The CDR3 has 12 amino acids. The CDR3 coding sequence is TGCACCAGCAGCCGGACTAGCGAGACCCAGTACTTC. Translating gives CTSSRTSETQYF.

The V and J genes are TRBV5-4 and TRBJ2-5; TRBD1 aligns across 7 bases. The junction had 10 bases not matched to a gene; V was cut back by 6 bases and J by 2 bases. There are 15 residues in the CDR3. Germline V lookup: CDR1 SGHNT, CDR2 YYREEE (reference sequence). The CDR3, as DNA: TGTGCCAGCAAGACCCCGGGGACAGCTCAAGAGACCCAGTACTTC. Amino acid sequence: CASKTPGTAQETQYF. The whole variable domain, filled in from reference TRBV5-4 and TRBJ2-5, reads ETGVTQSPTHLIKTRGQQVTLRCSSQSGHNTVSWYQQALGQGPQFIFQYYREEENGRGNFPPRFSGLQFPNYSSELNVNALELDDSALYLCASKTPGTAQETQYFGPGTRLLVL.

The chain recombines TRBV14 with TRBJ1-1; 10 positions agree with TRBD1. CDR3 length: 13 amino acids. The germline V gene has CDR1 SGHDN and CDR2 FVKESK. With 6 bases clipped from V and 6 bases from J, the junction kept 4 bases outside the gene matches. The CDR3 nucleotides are TGTGCCAGCAGGGGACAGGGGTGGGCTGAAGCTTTCTTT. This encodes CASRGQGWAEAFF.